Shown below are 22 T cell receptor beta chains from a single sample sequenced in a study of beta chain features in type 1 diabetes. Reverse transcription of all isolated RNA meant that expressed TCRB transcripts were sequenced. Using immunoSEQ multiplex PCR, the repertoire was profiled, and TCRdb retains in-frame clones only, with some absent. The profile shows some 330,000 clones, 10% to 15% of them singletons. Study-wide findings and caveats: Among patients with Type 1 diabetes, TCRB CDR3s were moderately but significantly shorter in every one of the four CD4+ subsets.

Which antigens these TCRs recognize remains unknown. The source material was naive CD4+ T cells from blood. The receptors were gathered from a woman between 18 and 29 years old with type 1 diabetes.

The chain couples TRBV7-9 to TRBJ2-3; a possible D gene is TRBD2 (5 bases). CDR1 is SEHNR and CDR2 is FQNEAQ in the germline V gene (reference sequence). CDR3 size: 11 residues. This chain's CDR3 is CAGHGADTQYF. The CDR3 coding sequence is TGTGCAGGCCACGGGGCAGATACGCAGTATTTT.

The rearrangement uses TRBV7-8 and TRBJ2-3, with D tentatively TRBD1 (6 bases). Trimming cost V 5 bases and J 4 bases, with 16 bases left between them. This CDR3 is 15 amino acids long. Per the germline V gene, CDR1 is SGHVS and CDR2 is FQNEAQ. The CDR3, as DNA: TGTGCCAGCAGCCCTGACAGGTTTAGGTCAGATACGCAGTATTTT. Amino acids: CASSPDRFRSDTQYF.

V gene TRBV6-5 combines with J gene TRBJ2-7, with 12 bases identical to TRBD2. The CDR3 sequence is 15 residues long. Per germline, CDR1 MNHEY and CDR2 SVGAGI. Trimming took 5 bases from V and 1 from J; bases not matched to a gene: 3. The DNA for the CDR3 is TGTGCCAGCAGTACGACTAGCGGGAGATCCTACGAGCAGTACTTC. This sequence encodes CASSTTSGRSYEQYF.

The sample holds a few counts of this clone. J is TRBJ2-1 and V is TRBV4-2, with 12 bases lining up with TRBD2. J lost 0 bases, V lost 4 bases, and 7 bases had no gene match. The CDR3 runs 18 residues. Looked up from germline, CDR1 is LGHNA and CDR2 is YNFKEQ. The CDR3 loop is CASSPRGTSGSSYNEQFF. DNA for the CDR3: TGTGCCAGCAGCCCTAGGGGGACTAGCGGGTCCTCCTACAATGAGCAGTTCTTC.

The J gene is TRBJ2-6, the V gene TRBV15, with 8 bases fitting TRBD1. Germline values: CDR1 LNHNV, CDR2 YYDKDF (reference sequence). The junction had 13 bases not matched to a gene; V was cut back by 3 bases and J by 0 bases. This CDR3 contains 20 residues. The CDR3 nucleotides are TGTGCCACCAGCAGCCACACACGTGGACAGGGAGGCTCTGGGGCCAACGTCCTGACTTTC. This encodes CATSSHTRGQGGSGANVLTF.

The chain is built from TRBV4-3 and TRBJ1-5; tentative D call: TRBD1 (6 bases). CDR1 is LGHNA and CDR2 is YSLEER in the germline V gene. The CDR3 totals 18 residues. The CDR3 protein is CARRTGGGSGNSNQPQHF. In nucleotides, the CDR3 is TGCGCTAGAAGGACGGGGGGCGGCAGCGGTAATAGCAATCAGCCCCAGCATTTT.

The V gene is TRBV5-8, the J gene TRBJ2-3; D is perhaps TRBD1 (6 bases). The ends were cut back, 3 bases at V and 5 bases at J, with 10 bases in the middle. Looked up from germline, CDR1 is SGHTS and CDR2 is YDEGEE. The CDR3 runs 13 residues. The CDR3 DNA is TGTGCCAGCAGCTATGACAGGAGAGATACGCAGTATTTT. Residues: CASSYDRRDTQYF.

Only a few counts were recorded for this clone. V usage is TRBV2 and J usage is TRBJ2-7; D call uncertain. This CDR3 has 13 amino acids. V lost 4 bases and J lost 2, with 9 bases in between. Germline assignment: CDR1 SNHLY and CDR2 FYNNEI. CDR3 DNA: TGTGCCAGCAGTGGAGATAGCACCTACGAGCAGTACTTC. Translation gives CASSGDSTYEQYF.

The chain combines TRBV9 with TRBJ1-2, with 7 bases identical to TRBD1. Trimming cost V 5 bases and J 1 base; bases outside gene matches: 11. The CDR3 totals 16 residues. Per germline, CDR1 SGDLS and CDR2 YYNGEE. In DNA form, the CDR3 reads TGTGCCAGCAGTGAAACCGGGACAGCGATTAACTATGGCTACACCTTC. Protein sequence: CASSETGTAINYGYTF.

This chain links TRBV7-9 with TRBJ2-1; D is uncertain. Trimming took 0 bases from V and 3 from J, leaving 6 bases between them. The CDR3 extends over 14 amino acids. Germline CDR1 is SEHNR and CDR2 is FQNEAQ (reference sequence). CDR3 DNA: TGTGCCAGCAGCTTAGCGGCGGACTACAATGAGCAGTTCTTC. This sequence encodes CASSLAADYNEQFF.

Only a few counts were recorded for this clone. This chain connects TRBV15 to TRBJ1-2, with D unclear. Deletions cut 0 bases from V and 10 bases from J, with 12 bases between. Germline CDR1 is LNHNV and CDR2 is YYDKDF (reference sequence). CDR3 length equals 13 residues. Written as DNA, the CDR3 is TGTGCCACCAGCAGAGATCCGGGGATGGACTACACCTTC. Translated: CATSRDPGMDYTF. Full variable domain (rest looked up from reference TRBV15 and TRBJ1-2): DAMVIQNPRYQVTQFGKPVTLSCSQTLNHNVMYWYQQKSSQAPKLLFHYYDKDFNNEADTPDNFQSRRPNTSFCFLDIRSPGLGDTAMYLCATSRDPGMDYTFGSGTRLTVV.

This clone was detected once. In DNA form, the CDR3 reads TGTGCCAGCACCACAGCACCGAGCTCCTACAATGAGCAGTTCTTC. Translating it yields CASTTAPSSYNEQFF. The rearrangement joins TRBV7-9 to TRBJ2-1, with unresolved D. CDR3 length: 15 amino acids. CDR1 is SEHNR and CDR2 is FQNEAQ in the germline V gene (reference sequence). Trimming removed 7 bases at V and 0 bases at J, with 13 bases between.

The chain is built from TRBV5-1 and TRBJ1-1; D remains unclear. The CDR3 length is 12 residues. V lost 4 bases to trimming and J lost 1 base, with 5 bases between them. Germline V gene lookup returns CDR1 SGHRS and CDR2 YFSETQ. The CDR3 DNA reads TGCGCCAGCAGCCACGGGAACACTGAAGCTTTCTTT. Translating gives CASSHGNTEAFF. Variable domain in full (rest from reference TRBV5-1 and TRBJ1-1): KAGVTQTPRYLIKTRGQQVTLSCSPISGHRSVSWYQQTPGQGLQFLFEYFSETQRNKGNFPGRFSGRQFSNSRSEMNVSTLELGDSALYLCASSHGNTEAFFGQGTRLTVV.

The CDR3: CASTMTAYNEQFF. The CDR3 nucleotides read TGCGCCAGCACCATGACAGCCTACAATGAGCAGTTCTTC. The rearrangement links TRBV5-1 to TRBJ2-1, with D perhaps TRBD1 (5 bases). V lost 6 bases to trimming and J lost 2 bases, with 9 bases between them. Germline lookup yields CDR1 SGHRS and CDR2 YFSETQ. This CDR3 is built from 13 residues.

The genes are TRBV19 and TRBJ2-7, with D maybe TRBD2 (6 bases). V gave up 6 bases and J gave up 6 bases, with 12 bases separating them. The CDR3 extends over 12 amino acids. CDR1 is LNHDA, CDR2 SQIVND, per germline (reference sequence). CDR3 sequence: CASSPGESEQYF. In nucleotides, the CDR3 is TGTGCCAGTAGCCCGGGGGAGAGCGAGCAGTACTTC.

This clone was detected only a few times. The chain combines TRBV27 with TRBJ1-1; perhaps TRBD1 as D (5 bases). V was pared by 9 bases and J by 9 bases, with 8 bases between. CDR1 is MNHEY and CDR2 is SMNVEV in the germline V gene (reference sequence). The CDR3 length is 9 residues. CDR3 DNA: TGTGCCAGAGACAGACAAGCTTTCTTT. As protein: CARDRQAFF.

This chain joins TRBV4-3 and TRBJ1-2; D remains unclear. Trimming left V 0 bases short and J 9 bases short, with 14 bases between. The CDR3 sequence is 14 residues long. CDR1 is LGHNA and CDR2 is YSLEER in the germline V gene. Here the CDR3 DNA reads TGCGCCAGCAGCCAAGAGGTTGACTTGAGGAGCTACACCTTC. Translated: CASSQEVDLRSYTF.

The V and J genes are TRBV7-2 and TRBJ2-7; TRBD1 aligns across 7 bases. Germline V CDR1 and CDR2: SGHTA, FQGNSA. CDR3 size: 15 residues. With 5 bases clipped from V and 1 base from J, the junction kept 8 bases outside the gene matches. CDR3 coding DNA: TGTGCCAGCAGCCCCGTAACGGGACAGTCCTACGAGCAGTACTTC. As protein: CASSPVTGQSYEQYF.

The rearrangement uses TRBV27 and TRBJ2-6, with D hard to call. Trimming left V 4 bases short and J 0 bases short, with 4 bases between. Germline V gives CDR1 MNHEY, CDR2 SMNVEV (reference sequence). CDR3 size: 14 residues. CDR3 sequence: CASSYSSGANVLTF. CDR3 DNA sequence: TGTGCCAGCAGTTACAGCTCTGGGGCCAACGTCCTGACTTTC.

The rearrangement uses TRBV28 and TRBJ2-7; 10 nucleotides match TRBD2. This CDR3 has 14 residues. The V gene end was trimmed by 10 bases and the J gene end by 0 bases; junction bases not matched to a gene: 6. Looked up from germline, CDR1 is MDHEN and CDR2 is SYDVKM. CDR3 DNA sequence: TGTGCCACCCATAGCGGGGGGAGCTCCTACGAGCAGTACTTC. It encodes CATHSGGSSYEQYF.

This clone was seen only once. Here the CDR3 DNA reads TGCGCCAGCAGCTCTAGTGACGGCACAGATACGCAGTATTTT. Protein: CASSSSDGTDTQYF. The rearrangement joins TRBV5-1 to TRBJ2-3; D gene unclear. The ends were cut back, 3 bases at V and 1 base at J, with 9 bases in the middle. CDR3 length: 14 amino acids. The germline V gene has CDR1 SGHRS and CDR2 YFSETQ.

The chain uses TRBV18 and TRBJ1-1; no clear D. The CDR3 loop spans 15 amino acids. The V end lost 3 bases, the J end lost 4 bases, and 15 bases lay between the germline ends. Per germline, CDR1 KGHSH and CDR2 LQKENI. The CDR3 is CASSPLPGTGTEAFF. In nucleotides, the CDR3 is TGTGCCAGCTCACCCCTTCCGGGTACCGGCACTGAAGCTTTCTTT.